The clone carrying this TCR beta chain was seen a handful of times. Its antigen remains unidentified. The data were taken from a study of T cell responses to AZD1222 COVID-19 vaccine. The protocol was immunoSEQ multiplex PCR, while the TCRdb copy is restricted to in-frame clones and leaves out a portion. Here the sample spans 240,000 or so clones, approximately 93% being singletons. Regarding the study as a whole: Spike-specific TCR depth and breadth grew after two AZD1222 doses. Nearly half of spike-specific TCRs reportedly go after variant regions that carry no mutations.

This sequence was found in an adult in good health. Sequenced material: peripheral blood, taken on day 0 of AZD1222 vaccination.

The CDR3 bases are TGTGCCAGCAGCGGGGGGAGTTCCTACAATGAGCAGTTCTTC. It specifies CASSGGSSYNEQFF. The rearrangement links TRBV6-2 or TRBV6-3 to TRBJ2-1, with 7 positions matching TRBD2. Germline values: CDR1 MNHEY, CDR2 SVGEGT. CDR3 size: 14 residues. The V and J ends lost 6 bases and 1 base, in that order; junction bases with no gene match: 3.